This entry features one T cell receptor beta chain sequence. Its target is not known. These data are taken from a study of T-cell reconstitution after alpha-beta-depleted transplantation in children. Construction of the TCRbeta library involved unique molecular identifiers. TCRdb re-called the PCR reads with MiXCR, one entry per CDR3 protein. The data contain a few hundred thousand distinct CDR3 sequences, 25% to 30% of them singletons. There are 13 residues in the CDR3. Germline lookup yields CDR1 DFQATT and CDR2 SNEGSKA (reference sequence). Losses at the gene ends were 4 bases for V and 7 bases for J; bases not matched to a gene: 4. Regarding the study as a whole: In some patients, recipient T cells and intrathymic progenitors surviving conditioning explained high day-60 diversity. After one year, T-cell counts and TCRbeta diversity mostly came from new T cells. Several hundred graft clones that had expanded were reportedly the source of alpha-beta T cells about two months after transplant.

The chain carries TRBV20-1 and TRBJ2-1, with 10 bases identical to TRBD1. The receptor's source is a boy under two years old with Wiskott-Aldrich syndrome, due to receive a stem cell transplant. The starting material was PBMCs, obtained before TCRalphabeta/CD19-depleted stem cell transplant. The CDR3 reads CSATRTGGNEQFF. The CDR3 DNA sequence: TGCAGTGCTACCAGGACAGGGGGAAATGAGCAGTTCTTC.